The 4 T cell receptor beta chains in this list originate from one sample, sequenced in a study of shared clonotypes between healthy human individuals. Sequencing used immunoSEQ multiplex PCR; TCRdb keeps in-frame clones, though not all of them. The repertoire includes 550,000 to 750,000 clones, 90% to 95% of them detected once, and more than 20% sits in the top ten. Naive-designated CD8 cells lacked CD45RO, were positively enriched for CCR7, and omitted terminally differentiated effector memory CD45RA+ cells. The specimen sequenced was naive CD8+ T cells sorted from blood. Source of these receptors: a man aged 25-45 years in good health.

The rearrangement joins TRBV7-2 to TRBJ2-7; weak D call: TRBD2 (5 bases). The ends were cut back, 6 bases at V and 3 bases at J, with 12 bases in the middle. There are 13 residues in the CDR3. Germline-derived CDR1 and CDR2 are SGHTA and FQGNSA. The CDR3, as DNA: TGTGCCAGCAGTCATTCGGGGAACTACGAGCAGTACTTC. Its protein product is CASSHSGNYEQYF.

DNA for the CDR3: TGTGCCAGTAGTACCCTTGCGGGGGAGGCTTCCACTGAGCAGTTCTTC. It translates to CASSTLAGEASTEQFF. The rearrangement links TRBV19 to TRBJ2-1; 7 bases line up with TRBD2. V lost 4 bases and J lost 9; bases outside the gene matches: 15. The germline V gene has CDR1 LNHDA and CDR2 SQIVND (reference sequence). The CDR3 is made up of 16 amino acids.

V and J are TRBV9 and TRBJ1-5; D gene ambiguous. Germline assignment: CDR1 SGDLS and CDR2 YYNGEE. Trimming stripped 3 bases from V and 4 bases from J, with 14 bases between. This CDR3 has 15 amino acids. CDR3 sequence (DNA): TGTGCCAGCAGCGCCCGGGGAATTGAGAATCAGCCCCAGCATTTT. Translation gives CASSARGIENQPQHF.

The table lists this clone with a few counts. The chain employs TRBV28 and TRBJ2-7; D is unresolved. Germline lookup yields CDR1 MDHEN and CDR2 SYDVKM. The CDR3 length is 12 residues. V was clipped by 3 bases and J by 4 bases, with 7 bases between them. The DNA for the CDR3 is TGTGCCAGCAGTTTTTTAGGGTACGAGCAGTACTTC. Its translation: CASSFLGYEQYF.